This T cell receptor (beta chain) emerged from a study of TIL therapy for anti-PD-1-resistant metastatic lung cancer. On the study more broadly: Median patient age was approximately 58, ranging roughly 38-75 years. Most patients had lung adenocarcinoma.

Details on this clone: Its target is unknown.

The time point is: pre-treatment sample, taken before nivolumab and TIL therapy. Germline values: CDR1 MDHEN, CDR2 SYDVKM. V was trimmed by 4 bases and J by 8 bases, leaving 20 bases between them. This CDR3 contains 15 residues. General study results and limits: Patients were highly selected, enriched for treatment-naive, never-smoker and oncogene-addicted cases. After infusion, TIL clonotypes partly replaced peripheral T cells and declined over months.

The immunoSEQ assay was v3. The table came from immunoSEQ multiplex PCR; TCRdb's copy has only in-frame clones and leaves some out. This sample has about 36,000 clones, with more than 60% found just once. The chain recombines TRBV28 with TRBJ1-2, with D possibly matching TRBD1 (5 bases). This TCR was sampled from a person aged 25-79 years with non-small cell lung cancer. Sequencing was performed on blood, taken at baseline. As DNA, the CDR3 is TGTGCCAGCAGTTCCCTAGGGGCTCGGCTGAGCGGCTACACCTTC. Translation gives CASSSLGARLSGYTF.